This T cell receptor (beta chain) derives from a study of radiation and T cells in renal cell carcinoma. General study findings and limits: Baseline intratumoral clonotype presence is unknown without pretreatment biopsies. From baseline, blood top tumor clonotypes peaked at 2 weeks post-radiation. Dominant CDR3 motifs were more common in irradiated tumors than controls.

Details on this clone: Its antigen is still unknown.

Sample treatment: 15 Gy SBRT to primary tumor, nephrectomy 4 weeks later. Nephrectomy followed 15 Gy stereotactic body radiation by 4 weeks. The V end lost 8 bases, the J end lost 7 bases, and 15 bases lay between the germline ends. The CDR3 totals 13 residues. Germline CDR1 reads MGHDK; CDR2 reads SYGVNS. The table came from immunoSEQ multiplex PCR; TCRdb's copy has only in-frame clones and leaves some out. The repertoire has over 15,000 clones, about 50% of them found once; the top ten carry approximately 12%. This sequence joins TRBV25-1 and TRBJ1-5, with D maybe TRBD1 (6 bases). The receptor was isolated from a man in his forties or fifties with renal cell carcinoma. The material was tumor tissue, obtained from a patient whose treatment included radiotherapy and nephrectomy. The CDR3 nucleotides are TGTGCCAGCGGACTTGTCGGGACACAGCCCCAGCATTTT. Encoded protein: CASGLVGTQPQHF.